This TCR beta chain was sequenced in a study of vaccination and CD4 T cells after COVID-19 (dated by TCRdb to between 2021 and 2023). Looking at the study overall: Convalescent patients had a positive SARS-CoV-2 result on nasal swab PCR, and of these patients, several had mild disease and one had severe disease. Two doses of either the Pfizer-BioNTech BNT162b2 vaccine (n=8) or the Moderna mRNA-1273 vaccine (n=2) were administered to participants. The cultures were stimulated with overlapping spike peptide pools from SARS-CoV-2 and from the common cold coronaviruses HCoV-NL63, HCoV-OC43 and HCoV-229E. The time from the second vaccine dose to post-vaccine blood sampling had a median of roughly 70 days and ranged from about 12 to 250 days. As controls, cultures received a CEFX viral epitope pool (the positive control), an HIV-1 Nef peptide pool (the negative control), or no peptide at all. In the convalescent cohort there were six males and four females, among whom were two Hispanic individuals, seven Caucasians, two Asians and one multiracial person. The spike-specific CD4+ TCR repertoire was compared before and after mRNA vaccination in approximately 9 COVID-19 convalescent patients and several infection-naive healthy vaccine recipients. Post-COVID blood samples from convalescent patients were collected a median of around 110 days after diagnosis, with a range of 35 to 161 days. What the research found in general, with its limitations: The study included relatively few convalescent patients and did not analyze early timepoints after natural infection. Of the vaccine-specific clones found in convalescent patients, nearly all (304 of 307) were mono-reactive for SARS-CoV-2 spike instead of being cross-reactive with common cold coronaviruses. Among the post-vaccine SARS-CoV-2-reactive clones in convalescent patients, a median around 85% showed up only after vaccination, which suggests vaccine-specific priming. The median count of SARS-CoV-2-reactive clonotypes went up from 20 to 25 after infection to 38 after vaccination, although the change was not significant.

As to this clonotype: The specificity of this receptor is unknown. There are no base qualities to consult, and no much larger clone falls within one base.

Library creation used PCR. DNA from cultured CD4+ T cells was subjected to TCR sequencing with the Oncomine TCR Beta short-read assay at the Johns Hopkins FTIC core. The QIAamp micro DNA kit was used to extract genomic DNA from the cultured CD4+ T cells. Oncomine TCR Beta libraries from cultured CD4+ T cells were pooled with unique dual indexes and sequenced on an Illumina iSeq 100. The original methods were these. Non-productive sequences were filtered out, and CDR3s that did not start with C, did not end with F or W, or were shorter than 7 amino acids were discarded. Antigen-specific clonotypes were identified with the MANAFEST web application by comparing peptide-stimulated wells with reference and other culture wells. To be called positive, a clone needed an FDR below 0.05, an odds ratio above 5, and a productive frequency above 0.1% in at least two of three replicate wells. Cross-reactive clonotypes were defined as significantly expanded in both SARS-CoV-2 spike wells and at least one common cold coronavirus spike condition. Similarity between CDR3 sequences was evaluated in R version 3.6.1 using Levenshtein distances (stringdist) and unrooted phylogenetic trees (ape). Through fastp at Q25 and MiXCR, TCRdb rebuilt clones from the public reads, retaining in-frame beta chains. A single entry per CDR3 protein holds the most common genes and DNA from its merged rows. The V and J calls shown here were made by TCRdb, not taken from the authors' results. The sample profile shows 16,000 or so distinct CDR3 sequences; about 57% of them were found once. The top ten clonotypes cover about a tenth of the sample.

Taken with the paper, the label for treatment or condition translates to: approximately 10-day PBMC culture with coronavirus spike peptide pools or control peptides (ViraFEST assay). The study used the ViraFEST assay, which expanded antigen-specific T cells with peptide pools and then identified expanded clonotypes by TCR sequencing. The convalescent patients' positive SARS-CoV-2 PCR tests fell between March and December 2020, which was before the Alpha, Beta and Delta variants emerged in the United States. PBMCs were cultured at approximately 2 million per well in IMDM supplemented with approximately 5% human AB serum and about 9.5 IU/ml IL-2, with around 10 ug/ml peptide pools added. Half of the culture medium was replaced with fresh IL-2-containing medium on days 3 and 7. After approximately 11 days of culture, CD4+ T cells were isolated by negative selection with the EasySep CD4+ T cell isolation kit. PBMCs were separated from whole blood using Ficoll-Paque Plus gradient centrifugation and then either used fresh or cryopreserved at -140C. Each culture condition was generally run in triplicate wells.

The sequence was obtained from a human donor who had recovered from COVID-19. The sample was CD4+ T cells from blood, cultured in vitro.

The CDR3 protein sequence reads: CASSHRLGLAGNTIYF. The nucleotide sequence reads TGTGCCAGCAGTCACCGGTTGGGCTTAGCTGGAAACACCATATATTTT. The chain was built from TRBV6-1 and TRBJ1-3; the D gene is unclear. CDR1 and CDR2, per the germline V gene, are MNHNS and SASEGT. Between the V and J ends, shortened by 5 bases and 2 bases respectively, the junction contains 16 bases. From the cysteine up to the phenylalanine, the CDR3 has a length of 16 residues. The CDR3 DNA has 48 bases and is translated from base 1.